These 6 T cell receptor beta chains originate from one sample sequenced in a study of blood T cells in healthy people across ages. Using a J-beta primer mix together with a sample-barcoded 5' primer, a second PCR was run for roughly 6 to 11 cycles. TCRdb used MiXCR to reprocess the 5' RACE reads, holding one entry per CDR3 protein. This sample has about 780,000 distinct CDR3 sequences; about half occur once, and the top ten carry 15% to 20%. The sample was blood. The origin of the receptors is a man at least 80 years old in good health.

The V call is TRBV7-2, the J call TRBJ2-5; tentative D call: TRBD2 (5 bases). This CDR3 spans 15 amino acids. Trimming took off 0 bases at V and 1 base at J, with 9 bases between the two ends. Germline V CDR1 and CDR2: SGHTA, FQGNSA. CDR3 amino acids: CASSLATRTQETQYF. The DNA for the CDR3 is TGTGCCAGCAGCTTAGCCACTAGAACCCAAGAGACCCAGTACTTC.

This clonotype has just a few counts. This rearrangement joins TRBV29-1 to TRBJ2-4; 7 positions agree with TRBD1. CDR3 length: 12 residues. V lost 6 bases and J lost 13; bases outside the gene matches: 12. Germline V gives CDR1 SQVTM, CDR2 ANQGSEA. CDR3 protein: CSVWDSQGEQYF. Written as DNA, the CDR3 is TGCAGCGTGTGGGACAGCCAGGGAGAGCAGTACTTC.

The chain couples TRBV12-3 or TRBV12-4 to TRBJ2-7; TRBD1 matches at 10 bases. CDR3 length: 15 residues. With 5 bases clipped from V and 10 bases from J, the junction kept 14 bases outside the gene matches. CDR3 sequence reads: CASSEDRGMGEIQYF. CDR3 bases: TGTGCCAGCAGTGAGGACAGGGGGATGGGAGAGATCCAGTACTTC.

The chain combines TRBV28 with TRBJ2-3; possible D gene TRBD1, 5 bases. The CDR3 loop spans 18 amino acids. Trimming took off 7 bases at V and 2 bases at J, with 25 bases between the two ends. From germline, CDR1 is MDHEN and CDR2 SYDVKM. The CDR3 DNA follows: TGTGCCAGCATTCCTTCAGGGCCTTCACGAGGACCCACAGATACGCAGTATTTT. It codes for CASIPSGPSRGPTDTQYF. Complete variable domain (other parts from reference TRBV28 and TRBJ2-3): DVKVTQSSRYLVKRTGEKVFLECVQDMDHENMFWYRQDPGLGLRLIYFSYDVKMKEKGDIPEGYSVSREKKERFSLILESASTNQTSMYLCASIPSGPSRGPTDTQYFGPGTRLTVL.

The chain combines TRBV29-1 with TRBJ1-3; perhaps TRBD1 as D (5 bases). This CDR3 comprises 12 residues. The V end lost 7 bases, the J end lost 4 bases, and 11 bases lay between the germline ends. Germline loops: CDR1 SQVTM, CDR2 ANQGSEA. In DNA, the CDR3 is TGCAGCGGGACGGCAGGGGGAAACACCATATATTTT. This codes for CSGTAGGNTIYF.

V and J are TRBV7-9 and TRBJ1-1; D uncertain. Trimming stripped 5 bases from V and 3 bases from J, with 7 bases between. The CDR3 covers 12 residues. CDR1 is SEHNR, CDR2 FQNEAQ, per germline (reference sequence). CDR3 nucleotide sequence: TGTGCCAGCAGCGTTGGGGACACTGAAGCTTTCTTT. Amino acid sequence: CASSVGDTEAFF.